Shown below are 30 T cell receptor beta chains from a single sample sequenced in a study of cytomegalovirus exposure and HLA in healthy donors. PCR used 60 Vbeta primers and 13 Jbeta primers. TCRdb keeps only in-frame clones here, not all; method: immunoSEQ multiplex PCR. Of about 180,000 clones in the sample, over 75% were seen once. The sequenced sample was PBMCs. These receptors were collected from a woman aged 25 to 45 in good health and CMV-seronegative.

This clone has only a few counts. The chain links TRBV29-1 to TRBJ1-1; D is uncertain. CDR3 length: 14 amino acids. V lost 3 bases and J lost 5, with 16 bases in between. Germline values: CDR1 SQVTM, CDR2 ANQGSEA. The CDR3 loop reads CSVDPHGGRTEAFF. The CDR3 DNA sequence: TGCAGCGTTGATCCACACGGAGGGAGGACTGAAGCTTTCTTT.

Here the CDR3 DNA reads TGTGCCAGCTCACCACTGGGGACACCTGATAACTATGGCTACACCTTC. Its protein is CASSPLGTPDNYGYTF. The chain combines TRBV18 with TRBJ1-2, with D perhaps TRBD1 (6 bases). Looked up from germline, CDR1 is KGHSH and CDR2 is LQKENI. The CDR3 runs to 16 residues. The V gene lost 1 base and the J gene lost 1 base, with 13 bases spanning the gap.

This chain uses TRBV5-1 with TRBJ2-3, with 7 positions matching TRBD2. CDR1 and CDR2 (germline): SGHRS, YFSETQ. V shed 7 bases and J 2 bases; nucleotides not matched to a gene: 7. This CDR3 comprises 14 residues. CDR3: CASSVGGFTDTQYF. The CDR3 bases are TGCGCCAGCTCGGTCGGGGGGTTCACAGATACGCAGTATTTT.

The CDR3 region has the DNA TGTGCCAGCAGTTTGATCACAGGGAGCTCCTACGAGCAGTACTTC. This codes for CASSLITGSSYEQYF. J is TRBJ2-7 and V is TRBV27, with D possibly matching TRBD1 (6 bases). This CDR3 is built from 15 residues. Germline assignment: CDR1 MNHEY and CDR2 SMNVEV (reference sequence). Between the trimmed V and J ends, which lost 3 bases and 0 bases, there was a span of 12 bases.

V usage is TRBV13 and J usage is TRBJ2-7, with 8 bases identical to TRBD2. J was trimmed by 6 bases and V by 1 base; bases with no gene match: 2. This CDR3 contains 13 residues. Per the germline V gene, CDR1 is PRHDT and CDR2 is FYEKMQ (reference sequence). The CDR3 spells CASSLVGGVEQYF. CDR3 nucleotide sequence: TGTGCCAGCAGCTTAGTCGGGGGGGTCGAGCAGTACTTC.

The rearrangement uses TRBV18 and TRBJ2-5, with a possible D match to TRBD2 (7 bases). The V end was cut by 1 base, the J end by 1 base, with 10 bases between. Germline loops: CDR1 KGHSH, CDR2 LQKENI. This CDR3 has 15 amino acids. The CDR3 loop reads CASSPQGGTQETQYF. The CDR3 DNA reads TGTGCCAGCTCACCACAGGGGGGGACCCAAGAGACCCAGTACTTC.

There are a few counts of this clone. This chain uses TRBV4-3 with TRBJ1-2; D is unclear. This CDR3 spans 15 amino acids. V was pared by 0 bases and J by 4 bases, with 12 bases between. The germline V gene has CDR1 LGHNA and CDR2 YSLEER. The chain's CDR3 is CASSQEARGGYGYTF. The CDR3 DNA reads TGCGCCAGCAGCCAAGAAGCCCGAGGCGGCTATGGCTACACCTTC.

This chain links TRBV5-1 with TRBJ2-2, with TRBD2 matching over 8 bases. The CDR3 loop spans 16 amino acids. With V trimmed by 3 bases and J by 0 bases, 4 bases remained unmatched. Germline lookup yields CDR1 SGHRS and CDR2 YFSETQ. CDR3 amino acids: CASSYLAGSNTGELFF. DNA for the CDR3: TGCGCCAGCAGCTACCTAGCGGGTTCGAACACCGGGGAGCTGTTTTTT.

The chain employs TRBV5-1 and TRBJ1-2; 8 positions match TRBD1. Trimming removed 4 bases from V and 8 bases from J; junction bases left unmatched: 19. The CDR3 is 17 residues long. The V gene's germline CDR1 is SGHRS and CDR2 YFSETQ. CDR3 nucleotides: TGCGCCAGCAGCCCGGCTGGGACAGGCTCTCTTCCTTGGGGCTACACCTTC. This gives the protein CASSPAGTGSLPWGYTF.

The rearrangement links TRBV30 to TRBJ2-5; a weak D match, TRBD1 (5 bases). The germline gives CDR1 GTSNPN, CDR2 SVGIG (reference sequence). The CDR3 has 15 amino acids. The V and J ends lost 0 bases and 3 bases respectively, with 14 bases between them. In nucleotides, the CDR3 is TGTGCCTGGAGTGTAGGGGATGTAGGAAAAGAGACCCAGTACTTC. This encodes CAWSVGDVGKETQYF.

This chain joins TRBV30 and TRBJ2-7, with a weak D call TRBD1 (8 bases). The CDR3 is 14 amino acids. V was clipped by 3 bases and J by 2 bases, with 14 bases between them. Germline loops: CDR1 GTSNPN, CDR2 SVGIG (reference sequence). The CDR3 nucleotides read TGTGCCTGGAGAAATACAGGGGGGGCCTACGAGCAGTACTTC. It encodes CAWRNTGGAYEQYF.

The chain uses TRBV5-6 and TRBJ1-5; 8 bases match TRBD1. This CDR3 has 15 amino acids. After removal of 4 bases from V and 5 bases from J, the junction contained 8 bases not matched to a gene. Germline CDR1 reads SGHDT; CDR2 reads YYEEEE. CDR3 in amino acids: CASSPGQGHYQPQHF. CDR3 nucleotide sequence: TGTGCCAGCAGCCCCGGACAGGGTCATTATCAGCCCCAGCATTTT.

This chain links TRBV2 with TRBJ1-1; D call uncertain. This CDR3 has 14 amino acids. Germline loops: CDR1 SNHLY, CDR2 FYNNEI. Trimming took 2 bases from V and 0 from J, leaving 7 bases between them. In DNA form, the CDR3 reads TGTGCCAGCAGTGAATTACGGGTGAACACTGAAGCTTTCTTT. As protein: CASSELRVNTEAFF.

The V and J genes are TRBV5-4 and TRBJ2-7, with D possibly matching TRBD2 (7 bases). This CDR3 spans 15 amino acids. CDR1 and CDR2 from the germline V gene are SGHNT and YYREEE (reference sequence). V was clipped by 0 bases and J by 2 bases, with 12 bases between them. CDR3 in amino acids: CASSLGGGGTYEQYF. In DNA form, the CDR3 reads TGTGCCAGCAGCTTGGGCGGGGGCGGAACCTACGAGCAGTACTTC.

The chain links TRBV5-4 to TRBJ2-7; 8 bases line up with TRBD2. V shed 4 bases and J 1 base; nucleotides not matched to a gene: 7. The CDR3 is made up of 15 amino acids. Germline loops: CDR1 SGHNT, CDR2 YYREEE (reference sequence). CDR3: CASSPGGGGSYEQYF. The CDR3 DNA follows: TGTGCCAGCAGCCCCGGGGGCGGGGGGTCCTACGAGCAGTACTTC.

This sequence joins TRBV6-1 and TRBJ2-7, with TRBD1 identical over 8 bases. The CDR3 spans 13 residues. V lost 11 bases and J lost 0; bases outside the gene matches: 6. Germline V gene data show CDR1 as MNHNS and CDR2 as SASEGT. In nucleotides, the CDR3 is TGTGCCGGAAAACAGGGGGTCTCCTACGAGCAGTACTTC. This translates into CAGKQGVSYEQYF.

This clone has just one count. The DNA for the CDR3 is TGCGCCAGCAGCTACCGGGGGCTAGCGGGGGGGCTGGATACGCAGTATTTT. Residues: CASSYRGLAGGLDTQYF. The genes are TRBV4-1 and TRBJ2-3; TRBD2 matches 12 bases. The CDR3 is 17 amino acids. Germline lookup yields CDR1 MGHRA and CDR2 YSYEKL. Germline trimming cut 5 bases from V and 6 bases from J; bases unmatched to any gene: 12.

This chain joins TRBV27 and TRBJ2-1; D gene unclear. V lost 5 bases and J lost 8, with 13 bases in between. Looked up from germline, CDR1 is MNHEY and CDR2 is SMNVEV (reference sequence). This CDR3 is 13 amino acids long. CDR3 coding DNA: TGTGCCAGCAGTCCAGACCTCCAGGATGAGCAGTTCTTC. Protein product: CASSPDLQDEQFF.

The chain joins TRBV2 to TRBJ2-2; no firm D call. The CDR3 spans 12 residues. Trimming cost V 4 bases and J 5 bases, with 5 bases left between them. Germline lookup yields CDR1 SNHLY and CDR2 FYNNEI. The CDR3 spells CASSVITGELFF. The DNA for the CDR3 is TGTGCCAGCAGTGTTATTACCGGGGAGCTGTTTTTT.

CDR3 in DNA: TGCGCCAGCAGCTTAAGTGGGGCAGCAGGTGGTTGCACCTTC. It encodes CASSLSGAAGGCTF. This rearrangement joins TRBV5-1 to TRBJ1-2; maybe TRBD1 (5 bases). CDR1 is SGHRS, CDR2 YFSETQ, per germline. V was trimmed by 2 bases and J by 13 bases, leaving 21 bases between them. The CDR3 loop spans 14 amino acids.

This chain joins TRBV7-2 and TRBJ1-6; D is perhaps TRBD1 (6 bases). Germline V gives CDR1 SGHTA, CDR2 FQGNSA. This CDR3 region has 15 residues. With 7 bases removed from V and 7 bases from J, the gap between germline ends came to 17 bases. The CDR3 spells CASTLITGMNSPLHF. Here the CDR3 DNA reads TGTGCCAGCACCCTAATAACAGGGATGAATTCACCCCTCCACTTT.

CDR3 amino acids: CASSAGANVLTF. The CDR3 DNA sequence: TGTGCCAGCTCCGCTGGGGCCAACGTCCTGACTTTC. This chain uses TRBV7-9 with TRBJ2-6; D call uncertain. CDR3 length: 12 residues. The V and J ends lost 8 bases and 2 bases respectively, with 4 bases between them. Germline CDR1 is SEHNR and CDR2 is FQNEAQ (reference sequence).

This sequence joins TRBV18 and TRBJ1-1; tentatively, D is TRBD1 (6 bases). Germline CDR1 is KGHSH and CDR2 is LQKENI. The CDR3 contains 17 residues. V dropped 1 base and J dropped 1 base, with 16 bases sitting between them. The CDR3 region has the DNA TGTGCCAGCTCACCACTACTGTCAGGGGCTTCGAACACTGAAGCTTTCTTT. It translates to CASSPLLSGASNTEAFF.

This chain's CDR3 is CASSQVRGTGELFF. For the CDR3, the DNA is TGTGCCAGCAGCCAAGTCAGGGGCACCGGGGAGCTGTTTTTT. The chain recombines TRBV7-9 with TRBJ2-2, with a weak D call TRBD1 (6 bases). V was pared by 5 bases and J by 4 bases, with 11 bases between. This CDR3 is built from 14 residues. Germline CDR1 and CDR2: SEHNR and FQNEAQ (reference sequence). The entire variable domain, with the rest obtained from reference TRBV7-9 and TRBJ2-2, is as follows: DTGVSQNPRHKITKRGQNVTFRCDPISEHNRLYWYRQTLGQGPEFLTYFQNEAQLEKSRLLSDRFSAERPKGSFSTLEIQRTEQGDSAMYLCASSQVRGTGELFFGEGSRLTVL.

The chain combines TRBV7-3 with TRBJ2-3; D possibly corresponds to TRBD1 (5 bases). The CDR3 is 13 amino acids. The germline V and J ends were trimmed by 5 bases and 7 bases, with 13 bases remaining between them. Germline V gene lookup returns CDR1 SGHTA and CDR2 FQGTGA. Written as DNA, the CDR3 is TGTGCCAGCAGCCCCCCCGACAGACATACGCAGTATTTT. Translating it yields CASSPPDRHTQYF.

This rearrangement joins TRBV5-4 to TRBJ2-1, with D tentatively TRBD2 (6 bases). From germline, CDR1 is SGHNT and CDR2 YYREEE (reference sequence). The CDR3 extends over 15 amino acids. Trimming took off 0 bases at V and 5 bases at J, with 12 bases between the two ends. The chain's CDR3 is CASSLGGSGHNEQFF. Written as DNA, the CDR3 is TGTGCCAGCAGCTTGGGAGGTAGCGGACACAATGAGCAGTTCTTC.

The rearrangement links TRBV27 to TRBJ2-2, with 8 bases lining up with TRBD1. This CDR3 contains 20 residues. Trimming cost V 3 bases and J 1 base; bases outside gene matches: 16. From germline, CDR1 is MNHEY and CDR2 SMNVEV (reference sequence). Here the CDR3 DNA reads TGTGCCAGCAGTTTCAGTCGGGACAGGCTATTCATGGGGAACACCGGGGAGCTGTTTTTT. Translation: CASSFSRDRLFMGNTGELFF.

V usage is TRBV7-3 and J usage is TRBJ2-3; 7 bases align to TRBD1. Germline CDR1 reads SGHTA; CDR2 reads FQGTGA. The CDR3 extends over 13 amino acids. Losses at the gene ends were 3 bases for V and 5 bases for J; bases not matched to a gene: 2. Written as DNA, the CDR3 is TGTGCCAGCAGCTTGACAGGGAGAGATACGCAGTATTTT. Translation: CASSLTGRDTQYF.

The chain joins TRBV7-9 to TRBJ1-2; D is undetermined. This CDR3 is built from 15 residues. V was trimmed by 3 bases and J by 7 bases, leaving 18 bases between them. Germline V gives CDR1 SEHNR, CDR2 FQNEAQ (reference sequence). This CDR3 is CASSFRQASFSGYTF. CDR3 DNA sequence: TGTGCCAGCAGCTTCCGCCAGGCGAGTTTTAGTGGCTACACCTTC. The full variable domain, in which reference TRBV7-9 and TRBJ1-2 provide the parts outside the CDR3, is DTGVSQNPRHKITKRGQNVTFRCDPISEHNRLYWYRQTLGQGPEFLTYFQNEAQLEKSRLLSDRFSAERPKGSFSTLEIQRTEQGDSAMYLCASSFRQASFSGYTFGSGTRLTVV.

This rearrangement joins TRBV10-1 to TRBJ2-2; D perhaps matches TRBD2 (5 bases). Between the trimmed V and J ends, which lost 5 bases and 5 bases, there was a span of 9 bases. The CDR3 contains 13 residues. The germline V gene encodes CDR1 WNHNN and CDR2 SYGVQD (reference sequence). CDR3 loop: CASSRTATGELFF. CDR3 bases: TGCGCCAGCAGTCGGACTGCAACCGGGGAGCTGTTTTTT.